Following are 24 T cell receptor beta chains from one sample sequenced in a study of PD-1 blockade in classical Hodgkin lymphoma (dated by TCRdb to the early 2020s). Library creation used the immunoSEQ multiplex PCR assay. TCRdb carries this immuneACCESS record with in-frame sequences only. Its versions omit some clonotypes, under half of them owing to an unresolved V gene in the studies checked, with the rest unexplained. The sample table records some 19,000 clones; 65% to 85% of these occur just once. Less than 25% of the sample goes to the ten largest clones. Read against the paper, the sample's time point label means: cycle 4 day 1 (C4D1), after 6 weeks of nivolumab. Every trial patient had relapsed following autologous stem cell transplantation, and prior brentuximab vedotin exposure was what differed among cohorts A, B and C. This sample comprised peripheral blood mononuclear cells (PBMCs), obtained before the fourth cycle of nivolumab. These receptors were taken from a human donor with classical Hodgkin lymphoma.

The J gene is TRBJ2-5, the V gene TRBV6-5; TRBD1 aligns across 7 bases. J was trimmed by 7 bases and V by 5 bases; bases with no gene match: 13. This CDR3 is built from 15 residues. Germline V gene data show CDR1 as MNHEY and CDR2 as SVGAGI. CDR3 loop: CASSNGQAATWTQYF. In nucleotides, the CDR3 is TGTGCCAGCAGTAACGGACAGGCAGCCACTTGGACCCAGTACTTC.

The chain is built from TRBV7-9 and TRBJ1-1; possible D gene TRBD1, 6 bases. This CDR3 has 13 amino acids. Between the trimmed V and J ends, which lost 4 bases and 9 bases, there was a span of 15 bases. Germline V gene data show CDR1 as SEHNR and CDR2 as FQNEAQ (reference sequence). The CDR3 spells CASSSTGTGKAFF. The CDR3 coding sequence is TGTGCCAGCAGCTCAACAGGGACGGGGAAAGCTTTCTTT.

The chain employs TRBV11-2 and TRBJ2-7; TRBD2 might be the D (5 bases). CDR1 is SGHAT and CDR2 is FQNNGV in the germline V gene. This CDR3 is built from 16 residues. The V and J ends lost 5 bases and 2 bases respectively, with 19 bases between them. CDR3 bases: TGTGCCAGCAGCCCCCAGAGGGCTAGTACGGCCTACGAGCAGTACTTC. The encoded protein is CASSPQRASTAYEQYF.

The chain links TRBV19 to TRBJ1-4; D is unclear. Trimming took 7 bases from V and 6 from J, leaving 6 bases between them. This CDR3 has 11 residues. Per the germline V gene, CDR1 is LNHDA and CDR2 is SQIVND (reference sequence). The CDR3 sequence is CASNEDEKLFF. The CDR3 nucleotides read TGTGCCAGTAATGAGGATGAAAAACTGTTTTTT.

The J gene is TRBJ2-1, the V gene TRBV11-2; 7 nucleotides agree with TRBD2. The V gene end was trimmed by 1 base and the J gene end by 7 bases; junction bases not matched to a gene: 19. Germline V gives CDR1 SGHAT, CDR2 FQNNGV. The CDR3 is 19 residues long. Here the CDR3 DNA reads TGTGCCAGCAGCTTAGTTGTCGGGCTAGCGGTGACCGGGGGGAATGAGCAGTTCTTC. Translation: CASSLVVGLAVTGGNEQFF.

The rearrangement joins TRBV28 to TRBJ1-5; weak D call: TRBD1 (5 bases). V gave up 3 bases and J gave up 5 bases, with 20 bases separating them. Germline V lookup: CDR1 MDHEN, CDR2 SYDVKM. CDR3 length: 17 residues. The CDR3 spells CASSLVSGRVVDQPQHF. CDR3 coding DNA: TGTGCCAGCAGTTTGGTATCAGGGAGGGTTGTGGATCAGCCCCAGCATTTT. Full variable domain (outside the CDR3, taken from reference TRBV28 and TRBJ1-5): DVKVTQSSRYLVKRTGEKVFLECVQDMDHENMFWYRQDPGLGLRLIYFSYDVKMKEKGDIPEGYSVSREKKERFSLILESASTNQTSMYLCASSLVSGRVVDQPQHFGDGTRLSIL.

J is TRBJ2-3 and V is TRBV10-3; D perhaps matches TRBD1 (5 bases). Trimming shortened V by 3 bases and J by 2 bases, and 9 bases separated the two germline ends. This CDR3 has 14 amino acids. From germline, CDR1 is ENHRY and CDR2 SYGVKD. The CDR3 DNA is TGTGCCATCAGTGATGGGGCGGCCACAGATACGCAGTATTTT. Protein: CAISDGAATDTQYF.

V is TRBV11-2 and J is TRBJ2-5; possibly TRBD1 for D (6 bases). V lost 5 bases and J 2 bases, leaving 12 bases between the germline ends. The CDR3 is made up of 14 amino acids. Germline V gene lookup returns CDR1 SGHAT and CDR2 FQNNGV. CDR3 amino acids: CASSPRGSQETQYF. The CDR3 region has the DNA TGTGCCAGCAGCCCTAGGGGGTCGCAAGAGACCCAGTACTTC.

CDR3 sequence reads: CASRTRGQGYEQYV. CDR3 bases: TGTGCCAGCAGAACCAGGGGACAGGGGTACGAGCAGTACGTC. The gene calls are TRBV28 and TRBJ2-7, with 10 bases aligning to TRBD1. CDR1 is MDHEN and CDR2 is SYDVKM in the germline V gene. The CDR3 has 14 residues. V lost 6 bases, J lost 4 bases, and 6 bases stayed unmatched.

The V gene is TRBV10-1, the J gene TRBJ2-3; 11 positions match TRBD2. This CDR3 comprises 16 residues. Germline loops: CDR1 WNHNN, CDR2 SYGVQD (reference sequence). The V segment lost 5 bases and the J segment 2 bases; nucleotides outside the gene matches: 6. The CDR3 coding sequence is TGCGCCAGCAGTCCGGGACTAGCGGCCCTCACAGATACGCAGTATTTT. This sequence encodes CASSPGLAALTDTQYF.

This clone was detected once. The chain carries TRBV7-9 and TRBJ1-2, with TRBD1 matching over 8 bases. The CDR3 sequence is 17 residues long. V trimming: 4 bases; J trimming: 5 bases; junction bases outside the gene matches: 15. Germline CDR1 is SEHNR and CDR2 is FQNEAQ (reference sequence). Written as DNA, the CDR3 is TGTGCCAGCAGCTGGGACAGGACGCTTTCGGGGTCTTATGGCTACACCTTC. Its protein product is CASSWDRTLSGSYGYTF.

In its sample, this clone was seen a few times. This chain uses TRBV25-1 with TRBJ1-5; 12 bases match TRBD1. The V gene end was trimmed by 8 bases and the J gene end by 7 bases; junction bases not matched to a gene: 6. This CDR3 spans 14 amino acids. Germline-derived CDR1 and CDR2 are MGHDK and SYGVNS. CDR3 sequence (DNA): TGTGCCAGCGGGACAGGGGGCTCGGGACAGCCCCAGCATTTT. Translation: CASGTGGSGQPQHF.

The chain links TRBV9 to TRBJ2-3; D assignment may be TRBD1 or TRBD2 (5 bases each). V was clipped by 1 base and J by 7 bases, with 22 bases between them. This CDR3 region has 17 residues. Germline V gene lookup returns CDR1 SGDLS and CDR2 YYNGEE. In DNA, the CDR3 is TGTGCCAGCAGCGTAACCCCGGGACGCCCTCCTGCGCATACGCAGTATTTT. Residues: CASSVTPGRPPAHTQYF.

This chain uses TRBV6-1 with TRBJ2-7, with 9 bases identical to TRBD2. The CDR3 length is 15 residues. Germline loops: CDR1 MNHNS, CDR2 SASEGT. The ends lost 3 bases at V and 4 bases at J; junction bases unmatched: 7. The CDR3 nucleotides read TGTGCCAGCAGTGAGGGTAGCGGGAGTAGGTACGAGCAGTACTTC. Protein product: CASSEGSGSRYEQYF.

The chain is built from TRBV2 and TRBJ2-1; 12 positions agree with TRBD2. The germline gives CDR1 SNHLY, CDR2 FYNNEI. The CDR3 extends over 16 amino acids. The V and J ends lost 6 bases and 3 bases, in that order; junction bases with no gene match: 6. CDR3 residues: CASSPTSGSFYNEQFF. As DNA, the CDR3 is TGTGCCAGCAGCCCGACTAGCGGGAGTTTCTACAATGAGCAGTTCTTC.

The V call is TRBV28, the J call TRBJ1-4; D gene unclear. V was clipped by 3 bases and J by 7 bases, with 3 bases between them. CDR3 length equals 11 residues. Germline CDR1 MDHEN, CDR2 SYDVKM. The CDR3 sequence: CASSFLEKLFF. The DNA for the CDR3 is TGTGCCAGCAGTTTTCTTGAAAAACTGTTTTTT. Together with reference TRBV28 and TRBJ1-4, the CDR3 gives the full variable domain: DVKVTQSSRYLVKRTGEKVFLECVQDMDHENMFWYRQDPGLGLRLIYFSYDVKMKEKGDIPEGYSVSREKKERFSLILESASTNQTSMYLCASSFLEKLFFGSGTQLSVL.

V is TRBV2 and J is TRBJ1-6; a possible D gene is TRBD1 (5 bases). Per germline, CDR1 SNHLY and CDR2 FYNNEI. This CDR3 comprises 14 residues. Trimming pared 6 bases from V and 9 bases from J, leaving 15 bases between. CDR3 loop: CASSREGRGSPLHF. DNA of the CDR3: TGTGCCAGCAGCCGGGAGGGTAGGGGTTCACCCCTCCACTTT.

V gene TRBV13 combines with J gene TRBJ2-1; no firm D call. The CDR3 consists of 13 residues. The V end was cut by 3 bases, the J end by 7 bases, with 10 bases between. From germline, CDR1 is PRHDT and CDR2 FYEKMQ (reference sequence). CDR3 amino acids: CASSFLTPNEQFF. For the CDR3, the DNA is TGTGCCAGCAGCTTCCTCACGCCTAATGAGCAGTTCTTC.

The CDR3 protein is CASSTGVLAGVYNEQFF. The CDR3 DNA sequence: TGTGCCAGCAGCACGGGGGTTCTAGCGGGAGTGTACAATGAGCAGTTCTTC. This chain joins TRBV5-4 and TRBJ2-1; 10 positions agree with TRBD2. The J segment lost 4 bases and the V segment lost 4 bases, leaving 11 bases of the junction unmatched. This CDR3 comprises 17 residues. Germline V gene lookup returns CDR1 SGHNT and CDR2 YYREEE (reference sequence).

The chain combines TRBV28 with TRBJ1-5; TRBD1 matches at 7 bases. The CDR3 contains 15 residues. V lost 5 bases and J lost 2; bases outside the gene matches: 6. CDR1 is MDHEN, CDR2 SYDVKM, per germline. In DNA, the CDR3 is TGTGCCAGCAGTAGACAGGGTCTGGGCAATCAGCCCCAGCATTTT. The encoded protein is CASSRQGLGNQPQHF. Variable domain in full (rest from reference TRBV28 and TRBJ1-5): DVKVTQSSRYLVKRTGEKVFLECVQDMDHENMFWYRQDPGLGLRLIYFSYDVKMKEKGDIPEGYSVSREKKERFSLILESASTNQTSMYLCASSRQGLGNQPQHFGDGTRLSIL.

V and J are TRBV5-1 and TRBJ2-3, with 7 bases aligning to TRBD2. Germline CDR1 SGHRS, CDR2 YFSETQ. The CDR3 has 16 residues. V lost 3 bases, J lost 5 bases, and 12 bases stayed unmatched. The CDR3 here is CASSSHSGLVEDTQYF. Here the CDR3 DNA reads TGCGCCAGCAGCTCCCACTCAGGACTAGTTGAAGATACGCAGTATTTT.

The rearrangement joins TRBV28 to TRBJ1-5, with 7 bases that match TRBD1. The length of the CDR3 is 14 residues. J lost 6 bases, V lost 4 bases, and 6 bases had no gene match. Germline V gene data show CDR1 as MDHEN and CDR2 as SYDVKM. The DNA of the CDR3 is TGTGCCAGCAGTTCCCGACAGGGTGGTCAGCCCCAGCATTTT. This translates into CASSSRQGGQPQHF.

The V and J genes are TRBV6-5 and TRBJ1-1; D is ambiguous. The length of the CDR3 is 15 residues. CDR1 and CDR2 (germline): MNHEY, SVGAGI. Deletions cut 7 bases from V and 0 bases from J, with 15 bases between. The CDR3 DNA sequence: TGTGCCAGCAAATCTGACTGGGAGTTGAACACTGAAGCTTTCTTT. Translation: CASKSDWELNTEAFF.

This chain links TRBV6-1 with TRBJ2-3; TRBD2 might be the D (5 bases). This CDR3 comprises 13 residues. Germline CDR1 and CDR2: MNHNS and SASEGT. With 5 bases removed from V and 5 bases from J, the gap between germline ends came to 11 bases. CDR3 DNA sequence: TGTGCCAGCAGTCCGGGAAGGATAGATACGCAGTATTTT. This translates into CASSPGRIDTQYF.